A single sample gave rise to the 25 T cell receptor beta chains below, sequenced in a study of blood T cell repertoires in COVID-19. TCRdb keeps only in-frame clones here, not all; method: immunoSEQ multiplex PCR. The sample includes approximately 290,000 clones, 89% of them seen just once. Sequenced material: peripheral blood. Receptors were obtained from a woman aged 55 to 70 with acute or convalescent COVID-19.

J is TRBJ2-3 and V is TRBV9; a possible D gene is TRBD1 (7 bases). Germline CDR1 is SGDLS and CDR2 is YYNGEE. The V end was cut by 0 bases, the J end by 6 bases, with 14 bases between. This CDR3 has 15 residues. CDR3 sequence: CASSVGVQGRDTQYF. CDR3 coding DNA: TGTGCCAGCAGCGTAGGGGTACAGGGGAGGGATACGCAGTATTTT.

The gene calls are TRBV9 and TRBJ1-3; 10 bases are shared with TRBD1. Germline trimming cut 4 bases from V and 1 base from J; bases unmatched to any gene: 8. Germline V gene data show CDR1 as SGDLS and CDR2 as YYNGEE. The CDR3 is made up of 17 amino acids. CDR3 nucleotides: TGTGCCAGCAGCACGAGGGGGACAGGGGAATCTGGAAACACCATATATTTT. Its translation: CASSTRGTGESGNTIYF. Combining the CDR3 with reference TRBV9 and TRBJ1-3 gives the whole variable domain DSGVTQTPKHLITATGQRVTLRCSPRSGDLSVYWYQQSLDQGLQFLIQYYNGEERAKGNILERFSAQQFPDLHSELNLSSLELGDSALYFCASSTRGTGESGNTIYFGEGSWLTVV.

V usage is TRBV5-4 and J usage is TRBJ1-2; D possibly corresponds to TRBD1 (5 bases). The CDR3 is made up of 17 amino acids. The V and J ends lost 4 bases and 3 bases respectively, with 22 bases between them. CDR1 and CDR2 (germline): SGHNT, YYREEE (reference sequence). CDR3 region: CASSPNAGLVTHYGYTF. CDR3 DNA sequence: TGTGCCAGCAGCCCGAACGCGGGGCTGGTTACTCACTATGGCTACACCTTC. Based on the CDR3 plus reference TRBV5-4 and TRBJ1-2, the full variable domain is ETGVTQSPTHLIKTRGQQVTLRCSSQSGHNTVSWYQQALGQGPQFIFQYYREEENGRGNFPPRFSGLQFPNYSSELNVNALELDDSALYLCASSPNAGLVTHYGYTFGSGTRLTVV.

CDR3 protein: CASSPPPQRGSSYNEQFF. The CDR3 DNA reads as TGTGCCAGTAGTCCCCCGCCTCAGCGGGGTAGCTCCTACAATGAGCAGTTCTTC. This chain joins TRBV19 and TRBJ2-1; TRBD2 aligns across 7 bases. The germline CDR1 and CDR2 sequences are LNHDA and SQIVND (reference sequence). The CDR3 has 18 amino acids. Trimming at V came to 5 bases and at J to 0 bases, leaving 13 bases not matched to a gene.

Only a few counts were recorded for this clone. J is TRBJ2-5 and V is TRBV11-2; TRBD2 matches 9 bases. V dropped 3 bases and J dropped 4; count of bases not matched to a gene: 12. The germline V gene has CDR1 SGHAT and CDR2 FQNNGV. The CDR3 length is 17 residues. Here the CDR3 reads CASSLGALREGRETQYF. DNA of the CDR3: TGTGCCAGCAGCTTGGGGGCCTTGCGGGAGGGTAGAGAGACCCAGTACTTC.

This clone was seen a single time. This chain links TRBV5-6 with TRBJ2-5; 7 bases agree with TRBD1. The CDR3 sequence is 15 residues long. The germline V gene encodes CDR1 SGHDT and CDR2 YYEEEE. The V segment lost 0 bases and the J segment 3 bases; nucleotides outside the gene matches: 5. The CDR3 DNA follows: TGTGCCAGCAGCTTGGTGCCCCAGGGGGAAGAGACCCAGTACTTC. Amino acid sequence: CASSLVPQGEETQYF.

In regard to this clone: Other DNA sequences within the sample encode an identical CDR3. J is TRBJ2-3 and V is TRBV28; D is undetermined. Trimming took off 6 bases at V and 5 bases at J, with 6 bases between the two ends. This CDR3 has 11 residues. CDR1 and CDR2 (germline): MDHEN, SYDVKM. This chain's CDR3 is CASSSRDTQYF. The CDR3 DNA sequence: TGTGCCAGCAGCTCTCGAGATACGCAGTATTTT.

The V gene is TRBV6-5, the J gene TRBJ2-2; 7 bases agree with TRBD2. This CDR3 is built from 15 residues. Unmatched junction bases numbered 4, after V lost 2 bases and J lost 4 bases. Germline V CDR1 and CDR2: MNHEY, SVGAGI. Written as DNA, the CDR3 is TGTGCCAGCAGTTACCGACTAGCCGCCACCGGGGAGCTGTTTTTT. Translated, it gives CASSYRLAATGELFF.

This sequence joins TRBV6-2 or TRBV6-3 and TRBJ1-5; tentatively, D is TRBD1 (6 bases). The CDR3 consists of 13 residues. The V end lost 5 bases, the J end lost 6 bases, and 11 bases lay between the germline ends. Germline V gene sequence: CDR1 MNHEY, CDR2 SVGEGT. The DNA of the CDR3 is TGTGCCAGCAGTCAGGGGTCGGGTCAGCCCCAGCATTTT. This encodes CASSQGSGQPQHF.

The genes are TRBV27 and TRBJ1-4; D gene uncertain. V was pared by 6 bases and J by 2 bases, with 13 bases between. The CDR3 runs 15 residues. Germline values: CDR1 MNHEY, CDR2 SMNVEV (reference sequence). The CDR3 loop is CASRGGSTTNEKLFF. In nucleotides, the CDR3 is TGTGCCAGCAGGGGAGGGTCCACGACTAATGAAAAACTGTTTTTT.

The chain recombines TRBV2 with TRBJ2-1, with TRBD2 matching over 7 bases. V was pared by 3 bases and J by 3 bases, with 5 bases of the junction left unmatched. The germline CDR1 and CDR2 sequences are SNHLY and FYNNEI. The length of the CDR3 is 15 residues. The CDR3 reads CASSDGSGYYNEQFF. The CDR3 coding sequence is TGTGCCAGCAGTGATGGTAGCGGGTACTACAATGAGCAGTTCTTC.

V is TRBV7-2 and J is TRBJ1-5; TRBD1 might be the D (5 bases). This CDR3 comprises 13 residues. V lost 6 bases and J 6 bases, leaving 12 bases between the germline ends. Per germline, CDR1 SGHTA and CDR2 FQGNSA. CDR3 sequence: CASRGGSLQPQHF. The CDR3 DNA is TGTGCCAGCAGGGGGGGTTCTCTTCAGCCCCAGCATTTT. Filled out from reference TRBV7-2 and TRBJ1-5, the complete variable domain reads GAGVSQSPSNKVTEKGKDVELRCDPISGHTALYWYRQSLGQGLEFLIYFQGNSAPDKSGLPSDRFSAERTGGSVSTLTIQRTQQEDSAVYLCASRGGSLQPQHFGDGTRLSIL.

The rearrangement uses TRBV12-3 or TRBV12-4 and TRBJ2-7, with D tentatively TRBD1 (6 bases). V was cut by 4 bases and J by 4 bases, with 11 bases left in between. CDR3 size: 13 residues. The chain's CDR3 is CASSSWTAYEQYF. The CDR3 DNA sequence: TGTGCCAGCAGTTCTTGGACAGCTTACGAGCAGTACTTC.

The CDR3 spells CASSLGTGIADTQYF. The CDR3 DNA reads as TGTGCCAGCAGTTTGGGTACGGGGATCGCAGATACGCAGTATTTT. The J gene is TRBJ2-3, the V gene TRBV11-2, with D perhaps matching TRBD2 (5 bases). Germline CDR1 and CDR2: SGHAT and FQNNGV. Trimming shortened V by 6 bases and J by 4 bases, and 17 bases separated the two germline ends. This CDR3 has 15 residues.

This chain joins TRBV6-6 and TRBJ2-5; TRBD1 matches at 7 bases. Germline V lookup: CDR1 MNHNY, CDR2 SVGAGI (reference sequence). With 0 bases clipped from V and 5 bases from J, the junction kept 6 bases outside the gene matches. The length of the CDR3 is 15 residues. The CDR3 DNA is TGTGCCAGCAGTTACTCAGACAGGGTGCAGGAGACCCAGTACTTC. Translated: CASSYSDRVQETQYF.

Concerning this clone itself: The identical CDR3 is also encoded by other nucleotide sequences in the sample. The gene calls are TRBV27 and TRBJ1-6; 9 nucleotides line up with TRBD1. This CDR3 is 15 amino acids long. Germline trimming cut 0 bases from V and 7 bases from J; bases unmatched to any gene: 1. Germline V lookup: CDR1 MNHEY, CDR2 SMNVEV (reference sequence). CDR3 DNA: TGTGCCAGCAGTTTATCGACAGGGGGAAATTCACCCCTCCACTTT. It yields the protein CASSLSTGGNSPLHF.

The genes are TRBV6-6 and TRBJ2-6; D possibly corresponds to TRBD2 (7 bases). This CDR3 comprises 17 residues. V was trimmed by 5 bases and J by 0 bases, leaving 14 bases between them. Per the germline V gene, CDR1 is MNHNY and CDR2 is SVGAGI (reference sequence). The CDR3 protein is CASSRRGGPSGANVLTF. In DNA form, the CDR3 reads TGTGCCAGCAGTCGAAGGGGGGGGCCCTCTGGGGCCAACGTCCTGACTTTC.

The chain recombines TRBV24-1 with TRBJ1-2; a possible D gene is TRBD1 (5 bases). This CDR3 comprises 14 residues. Trimming left V 3 bases short and J 5 bases short, with 12 bases between. Germline values: CDR1 KGHDR, CDR2 SFDVKD. The DNA of the CDR3 is TGTGCCACCAGTGATCCCCTAAAGGGGTATGGCTACACCTTC. As protein: CATSDPLKGYGYTF.

This clone appeared a single time. The chain has TRBV5-8 and TRBJ2-6; 7 bases are shared with TRBD1. The germline V gene has CDR1 SGHTS and CDR2 YDEGEE. Trimming removed 0 bases from V and 3 bases from J; junction bases left unmatched: 0. The CDR3 runs 15 residues. Written as DNA, the CDR3 is TGTGCCAGCAGCTTGGACAGGGGTGGGGCCAACGTCCTGACTTTC. This sequence encodes CASSLDRGGANVLTF. Full variable domain (outside the CDR3, taken from reference TRBV5-8 and TRBJ2-6): EAGVTQSPTHLIKTRGQQATLRCSPISGHTSVYWYQQALGLGLQFLLWYDEGEERNRGNFPPRFSGRQFPNYSSELNVNALELEDSALYLCASSLDRGGANVLTFGAGSRLTVL.

The CDR3 nucleotides read TGCGCCAGCAGCTCTGGACAGGACGGGTACGAGCAGTACTTC. It translates to CASSSGQDGYEQYF. The J gene is TRBJ2-7, the V gene TRBV5-1; 7 bases agree with TRBD1. CDR1 and CDR2 (germline): SGHRS, YFSETQ. CDR3 length: 14 amino acids. After removal of 3 bases from V and 4 bases from J, the junction contained 7 bases not matched to a gene.

This CDR3 is CASTRTGDEKLFF. The DNA for the CDR3 is TGTGCCAGCACCCGGACAGGGGACGAAAAACTGTTTTTT. V and J are TRBV27 and TRBJ1-4; 9 positions match TRBD1. The V segment lost 7 bases and the J segment 8 bases; nucleotides outside the gene matches: 5. CDR3 length: 13 amino acids. Germline V CDR1 and CDR2: MNHEY, SMNVEV (reference sequence).

The chain employs TRBV7-9 and TRBJ1-5, with unresolved D. There are 14 residues in the CDR3. The V and J ends lost 4 bases and 0 bases respectively, with 7 bases between them. Germline V gives CDR1 SEHNR, CDR2 FQNEAQ (reference sequence). This CDR3 is CASSSVYSNQPQHF. The CDR3 DNA sequence: TGTGCCAGCAGCTCAGTTTATAGCAATCAGCCCCAGCATTTT.

This clone was detected once. The chain couples TRBV7-9 to TRBJ2-1; 8 positions match TRBD2. The ends lost 0 bases at V and 12 bases at J; junction bases unmatched: 16. CDR1 and CDR2 from the germline V gene are SEHNR and FQNEAQ (reference sequence). CDR3 size: 17 residues. The CDR3 loop reads CASSLALGGAQVSGQFF. The CDR3 nucleotides read TGTGCCAGCAGCTTAGCGCTCGGGGGGGCGCAGGTGAGCGGGCAGTTCTTC.

The rearrangement joins TRBV19 to TRBJ1-5, with 9 bases that match TRBD1. This CDR3 contains 13 residues. Germline loops: CDR1 LNHDA, CDR2 SQIVND (reference sequence). J gave up 7 bases and V 5 bases, and 3 bases lay outside the gene matches. In DNA form, the CDR3 reads TGTGCCAGTAGTGGGGACAGGGAACAGCCCCAGCATTTT. Its protein product is CASSGDREQPQHF.

The chain employs TRBV27 and TRBJ2-1; 8 nucleotides align to TRBD1. V dropped 6 bases and J dropped 4; count of bases not matched to a gene: 8. This CDR3 is 15 amino acids long. The germline V gene has CDR1 MNHEY and CDR2 SMNVEV (reference sequence). The CDR3 DNA follows: TGTGCCAGCAGCCGTCCCGGACAGGGATACAATGAGCAGTTCTTC. Encoded protein: CASSRPGQGYNEQFF.